This T cell receptor (beta chain) was captured by sequencing in a study of cytomegalovirus exposure and HLA in healthy donors. The wider study: A prior analysis found 95 million to 140 million unique TCR beta sequences from 150 million to 200 million T cells. General study findings and limits: Overall, around 160 TCR beta chains were annotated as cytomegalovirus-associated.

Primers: 60 Vbeta forward and 13 Jbeta reverse. Clones were sequenced by immunoSEQ multiplex PCR, and TCRdb holds only the in-frame ones, with some missing. In total, the table holds tens of thousands of clones. The CDR3 contains 15 residues. The V and J ends lost 4 bases and 4 bases respectively, with 12 bases between them. The germline V gene encodes CDR1 SGDLS and CDR2 YYNGEE. Details on this clone: Antigen: not known.

The receptor was derived from a young woman in good health and CMV-seronegative. The source material was PBMCs. J is TRBJ2-6 and V is TRBV9; D is possibly TRBD1 (6 bases). This chain's CDR3 is CASSLGAPGANVLTF. The DNA of the CDR3 is TGTGCCAGCAGCCTGGGGGCGCCCGGGGCCAACGTCCTGACTTTC. Looking up the rest from reference TRBV9 and TRBJ2-6 gives the full variable domain: DSGVTQTPKHLITATGQRVTLRCSPRSGDLSVYWYQQSLDQGLQFLIQYYNGEERAKGNILERFSAQQFPDLHSELNLSSLELGDSALYFCASSLGAPGANVLTFGAGSRLTVL.